This T cell receptor beta chain comes out of a study of shared clonotypes between healthy human individuals. Study-wide results and limits: Naive subsets tended to show greater estimated richness than memory subsets.

CD4+ cells were split into CD45RA+ naive and CD45RA-negative memory subsets. V was cut by 7 bases and J by 5 bases, with 21 bases left in between. The CDR3 spans 14 residues. Germline V CDR1 and CDR2: GTSNPN, SVGIG (reference sequence). For this clone: Its specificity is unknown.

Sorted-subset replicate PCRs used 200 ng DNA, some 33,000 T cell genomes. Sequencing used immunoSEQ multiplex PCR; TCRdb keeps in-frame clones, though not all of them. This table has 2 million to 3 million clones, 93% appearing once. The source material was naive CD4+ T cells from PBMCs. Indicated subset: CD45RA+ positively selected. This sequence originates from a young man in good health. Some clones in this sample may be carry-over from other donors' samples. The rearrangement joins TRBV30 to TRBJ2-7; tentatively, D is TRBD2 (6 bases). In nucleotides, the CDR3 is TGTGCCTCCTCCTATAGCGGAGTGAAGAACGAGCAGTACTTC. This codes for CASSYSGVKNEQYF.